The entry that follows covers one T cell receptor beta chain sequence. Its target antigen remains unknown. The sample holds no much larger clone one base away, and base qualities are not on file. Relative to germline, V is 6 bases shorter and J is 5 bases shorter, with 10 bases between their ends. Taken from cysteine to phenylalanine, the CDR3 has 12 residues. Only CDR3 DNA is held: 36 bases, read in frame from base 1. Collaborating institutions collected whole blood in K2EDTA tubes following their own protocols. For TCRbeta analysis, collaborator samples were shipped as frozen whole blood, as isolated PBMCs, or as DNA extracted from either sample type. TCRbeta CDR3 regions were amplified from genomic DNA by means of the immunoSEQ Assay, a bias-controlled multiplex PCR. From the authors' description of their analysis: The number of nucleated cells in each sample was estimated by amplification of reference gene primers within the assay. To quantify the absolute abundance of each unique TCRbeta CDR3 rearrangement, sequence reads were collapsed and filtered. For each sample, productive Simpson clonality was calculated by taking the square root of Simpson's diversity index across productive rearrangements. Not all clones reach the TCRdb copy of this immuneACCESS table, which keeps in-frame sequences only. Checked studies attribute under half of the gap to unresolved V genes and leave the rest unexplained. V and J calls and clone size are copied from that table; D and trimming were computed from the DNA. The sample table holds around 300,000 clones, of which around 81% were seen once. The top ten hold around 4.2% of the sample.

This entry belongs to a study of blood T cell repertoires in COVID-19 (dated by TCRdb to the early 2020s). Turning to the overall study: Samples covering the acute and convalescent phases of COVID-19 were provided by collaborators in the United States, Italy and Spain. The sample metadata nearly always contained a de-identified subject ID, COVID-19 status, age in years and sex. HLA class I and class II types, where available, came from metadata supplied by the sample provider rather than from assay-based typing. The prospective study material was composed of cDNA or gDNA derived from T cells, B-cell-depleted T cells, or PBMCs. A freely available public database, intended as a resource for researchers studying the immune response to SARS-CoV-2, is where the repertoires were released. Deeply sampled blood TCRbeta repertoires from subjects exposed to, actively infected with, or recovered from COVID-19 were included in the dataset. The samples were drawn from the first 160 participants of the ongoing ImmuneRACE study and from 950 to 1,500 subjects provided by 6 global collaborators. Findings and caveats that apply to the study as a whole: Clinical and demographic metadata were provided uncurated, with the amount varying by source and participant.

Source material: peripheral blood. This TCR was recovered from a woman in her 50s with active or convalescent COVID-19. The V gene is TRBV12-3 or TRBV12-4 and the J gene is TRBJ1-2; 6 matching bases give a weak D call of TRBD1. The DNA sequence is as follows: TGTGCCAGCAGCCACAGGGTATATGGCTACACCTTC. It translates to CASSHRVYGYTF.